These T cell receptor beta chains were read from a single sample in a study of blood T cell repertoires in COVID-19. Method: immunoSEQ multiplex PCR; TCRdb's copy keeps in-frame clones and lacks some. This repertoire shows 90,000 to 120,000 clones, around 90% found once; its top ten account for 4.5% to 5%. Sequenced input: peripheral blood. These receptors originate from a man aged 40-55 years with active or convalescent COVID-19. Both conserved end residues are trimmed from each CDR3. Fields, in order: clone size, V gene, CDR3 protein. The size field is filled for only some rows; it gives once, few, many or a size class.

few,TRBV6-5,ASRKTGSSYEQY
once,TRBV3-1/TRBV3-2,ASRHQGGNTEAF
-,TRBV14,ASSPRTGGMETQY
-,TRBV5-4,ASSANSISYGYT
-,TRBV27,ASSPPPGQGLAGYT
-,TRBV27,ASSLAGTVYNEQF
few,TRBV27,ASSFRGLVPNEKLF
-,TRBV3-1/TRBV3-2,ASSQMTGVNEQF
-,TRBV5-1,ASSRGEGLHYEQY
-,TRBV29-1,SGRRDSITDTQY
-,TRBV4-2,ASSQAWGGQAGYT
-,TRBV30,AWEGTGGSEAF
-,TRBV30,AWSVILAGGSGELF
few,TRBV7-8,ASSPRTMPGLAGVSSYNEQF
-,TRBV5-4,ASSLGTGRVQETQY
-,TRBV7-9,ASSLLTGGEQY
-,TRBV7-9,ASSSGVANTEAF
-,TRBV18,ASSPLQGGSTEAF
-,TRBV18,ASSPRDRGPPV
-,TRBV5-4,ASSSAGAGQYEQF
few,TRBV4-1,ASSQQADRGGANVLT
-,TRBV3-1/TRBV3-2,ASSQEVGGRAYNEQF
-,TRBV7-2,ASSLGWRTSGSSYNEQF
-,TRBV4-3,ASSLRVNEKLF
-,TRBV5-1,ASSPGAGVISGNTIY
-,TRBV7-2,ASSEQGLYQETQY
-,TRBV27,ASSSGARETTYEQY
-,TRBV7-2,ANSLGGGSLDYGYT
-,TRBV18,ASSPGTPYNEQF
-,TRBV30,AWSAGPGEKLF
-,TRBV7-9,ASSTRPGAQY
-,TRBV3-1/TRBV3-2,ASSPVPGQGSVKTEAF
-,TRBV11-2,ASTLGRGNTGELF
many,TRBV12-3/TRBV12-4,ASSPGGRQY
-,TRBV10-3,ATSREFNQPQH
-,TRBV28,ASSSGGGDEKLF
-,TRBV10-3,AISENRRTGYT
-,TRBV5-1,ASSLGQGSAGELF
few,TRBV6-6,ASRQGANYGYT
-,TRBV7-2,ASSLGGGTNEKLF
few,TRBV5-1,ASSSFSPRTSGSVTEQF
-,TRBV18,ASSRGTANEKLF
once,TRBV30,AWSPTGPNTEAF
-,TRBV7-3,ASSLIGLAGPLSSYNEQF
-,TRBV10-3,AISESRGKTEAF
-,TRBV6-5,ASSQGPAGYEQY
-,TRBV4-2,ASSQETGNYGYT
-,TRBV30,AWKITGTGLYGYT
-,TRBV11-3,ASSLARGTGELF
-,TRBV9,ASSAIAGGYEQY
-,TRBV9,ASSVGSRWRRDTGELF
-,TRBV6-5,ASSSGNGLYEQY
-,TRBV28,ASSFNNYGYT